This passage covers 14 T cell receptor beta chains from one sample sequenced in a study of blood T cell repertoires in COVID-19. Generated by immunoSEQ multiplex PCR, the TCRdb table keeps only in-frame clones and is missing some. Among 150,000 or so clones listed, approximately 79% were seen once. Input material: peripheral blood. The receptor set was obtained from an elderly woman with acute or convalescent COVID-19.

The CDR3 region is CSAGTRGPQHF. Written as DNA, the CDR3 is TGCAGTGCTGGTACACGCGGACCCCAGCATTTT. The chain employs TRBV20-1 and TRBJ1-5; D is uncertain. V gave up 5 bases and J gave up 10 bases, with 12 bases separating them. The CDR3 is 11 residues long. CDR1 DFQATT and CDR2 SNEGSKA come from the germline V gene (reference sequence).

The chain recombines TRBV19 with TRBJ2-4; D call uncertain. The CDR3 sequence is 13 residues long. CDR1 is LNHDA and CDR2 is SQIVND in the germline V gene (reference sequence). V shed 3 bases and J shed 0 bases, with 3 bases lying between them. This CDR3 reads CASSIGAKNIQYF. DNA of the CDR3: TGTGCCAGTAGTATCGGAGCCAAAAACATTCAGTACTTC.

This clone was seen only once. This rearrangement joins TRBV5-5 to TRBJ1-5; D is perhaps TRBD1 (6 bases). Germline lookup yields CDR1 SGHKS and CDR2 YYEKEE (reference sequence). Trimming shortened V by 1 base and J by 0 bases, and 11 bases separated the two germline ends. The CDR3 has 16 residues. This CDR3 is CASSLSGGDSNQPQHF. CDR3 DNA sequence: TGTGCCAGCAGCTTGAGCGGGGGCGATAGCAATCAGCCCCAGCATTTT.

This CDR3 is CASRRNSGSRVTQYF. CDR3 bases: TGTGCCAGCAGGCGTAATAGCGGGAGTCGGGTCACGCAGTATTTT. This chain connects TRBV28 to TRBJ2-3, with TRBD2 identical over 9 bases. CDR3 length equals 15 residues. Germline CDR1 is MDHEN and CDR2 is SYDVKM. J gave up 9 bases and V 6 bases, and 13 bases lay outside the gene matches.

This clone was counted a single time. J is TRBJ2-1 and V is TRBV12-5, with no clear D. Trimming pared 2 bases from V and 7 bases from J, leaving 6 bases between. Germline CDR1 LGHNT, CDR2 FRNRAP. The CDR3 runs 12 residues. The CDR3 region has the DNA TGTGCTAGTGGTTTGTCTCGTAATGAGCAGTTCTTC. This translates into CASGLSRNEQFF.

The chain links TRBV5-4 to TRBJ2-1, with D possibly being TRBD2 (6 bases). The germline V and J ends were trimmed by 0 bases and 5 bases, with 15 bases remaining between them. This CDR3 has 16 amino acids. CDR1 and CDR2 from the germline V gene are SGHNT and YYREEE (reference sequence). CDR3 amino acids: CASSLALATSDNEQFF. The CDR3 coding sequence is TGTGCCAGCAGCTTGGCGCTAGCGACCTCAGACAATGAGCAGTTCTTC.

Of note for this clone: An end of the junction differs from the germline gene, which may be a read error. The CDR3 loop reads CASSRSGSSYNEQFF. CDR3 coding DNA: TGTGCTAGCAGCCGTAGCGGGAGTTCTTACAATGAGCAGTTCTTC. The genes are TRBV7-7 and TRBJ2-1, with 9 positions matching TRBD2. The germline gives CDR1 SSHAT, CDR2 FNYEAQ (reference sequence). This CDR3 is built from 15 residues.

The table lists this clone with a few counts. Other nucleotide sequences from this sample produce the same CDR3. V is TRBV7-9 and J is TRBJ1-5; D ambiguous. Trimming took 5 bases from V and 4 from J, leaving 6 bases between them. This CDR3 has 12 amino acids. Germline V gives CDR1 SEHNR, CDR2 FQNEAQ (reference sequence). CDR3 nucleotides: TGTGCCAGCAGCCCCTCTAATCAGCCCCAGCATTTT. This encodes CASSPSNQPQHF.

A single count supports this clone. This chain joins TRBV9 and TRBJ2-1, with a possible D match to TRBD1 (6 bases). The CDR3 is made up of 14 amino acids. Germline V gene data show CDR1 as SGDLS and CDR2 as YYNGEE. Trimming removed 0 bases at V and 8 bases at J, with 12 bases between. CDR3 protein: CASSVEPGAHEQFF. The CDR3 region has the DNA TGTGCCAGCAGCGTAGAGCCAGGGGCCCATGAGCAGTTCTTC.

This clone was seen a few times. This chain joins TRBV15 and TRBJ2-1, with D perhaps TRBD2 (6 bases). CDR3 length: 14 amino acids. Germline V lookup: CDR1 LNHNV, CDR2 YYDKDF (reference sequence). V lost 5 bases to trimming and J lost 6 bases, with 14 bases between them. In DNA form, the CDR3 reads TGTGCCACCAGCCCCGTGGGGGGAATCAATGAGCAGTTCTTC. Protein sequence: CATSPVGGINEQFF.

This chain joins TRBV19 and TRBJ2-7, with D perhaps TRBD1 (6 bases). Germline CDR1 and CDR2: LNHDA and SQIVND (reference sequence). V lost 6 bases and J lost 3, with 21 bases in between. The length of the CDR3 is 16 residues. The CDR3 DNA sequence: TGTGCCAGTAGGACGCGAACAGGGTCTACCAACTACGAGCAGTACTTC. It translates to CASRTRTGSTNYEQYF.

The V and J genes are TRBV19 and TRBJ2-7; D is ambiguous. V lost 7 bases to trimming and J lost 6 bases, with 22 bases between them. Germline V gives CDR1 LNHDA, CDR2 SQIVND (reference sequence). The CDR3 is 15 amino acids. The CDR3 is CASKPDGPGFSEQYF. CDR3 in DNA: TGTGCCAGTAAACCCGACGGTCCGGGTTTCTCCGAGCAGTACTTC.

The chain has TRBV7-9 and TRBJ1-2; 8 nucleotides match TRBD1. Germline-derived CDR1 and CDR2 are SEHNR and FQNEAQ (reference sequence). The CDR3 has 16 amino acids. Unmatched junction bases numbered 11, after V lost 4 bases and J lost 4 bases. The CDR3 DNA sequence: TGTGCCAGCAGCTCTGTGGACAGGGCCCTGGTCTATGGCTACACCTTC. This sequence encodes CASSSVDRALVYGYTF.

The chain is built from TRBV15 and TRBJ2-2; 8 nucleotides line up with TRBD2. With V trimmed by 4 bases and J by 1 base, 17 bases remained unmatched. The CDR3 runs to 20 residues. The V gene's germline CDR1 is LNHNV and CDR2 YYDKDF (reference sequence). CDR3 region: CATSTSWGAFAGGNTGELFF. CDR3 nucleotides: TGTGCCACCAGCACCTCCTGGGGAGCTTTTGCGGGAGGGAACACCGGGGAGCTGTTTTTT.